Each of the 12 T cell receptor beta chains below was sequenced from the same sample in a study of CD8 T cells in ankylosing spondylitis. One entry per CDR3 protein results from TCRdb running MiXCR on the 5' RACE reads. Of 250,000 to 400,000 distinct CDR3 sequences detected, about 9.9% appear once; the ten largest clones hold 9.1%. Sequences were obtained from blood, either unsorted or a sorted T cell fraction (not recorded which). These receptor sequences come from a female donor with ankylosing spondylitis or in good health (not recorded which).

Only a few counts were recorded for this clonotype. J is TRBJ2-3 and V is TRBV30; no clear D. The germline V gene encodes CDR1 GTSNPN and CDR2 SVGIG (reference sequence). The length of the CDR3 is 14 residues. The ends were cut back, 1 base at V and 0 bases at J, with 8 bases in the middle. CDR3 region: CAWSGGSSTDTQYF. The CDR3 coding sequence is TGTGCCTGGAGTGGAGGCTCTAGCACAGATACGCAGTATTTT.

This clonotype appeared many times. V gene TRBV7-8 combines with J gene TRBJ2-1; 9 nucleotides agree with TRBD2. CDR1 SGHVS and CDR2 FQNEAQ come from the germline V gene. This CDR3 is 17 amino acids long. After removal of 3 bases from V and 6 bases from J, the junction contained 12 bases not matched to a gene. CDR3 DNA: TGTGCCAGCAGCTTCCCGTGGGGACTAGCCGCGGGCAATGAGCAGTTCTTC. It translates to CASSFPWGLAAGNEQFF.

This clonotype has ten or more counts. The V gene is TRBV5-1, the J gene TRBJ2-7, with no clear D. CDR3 size: 13 residues. The germline CDR1 and CDR2 sequences are SGHRS and YFSETQ. The V and J ends lost 0 bases and 3 bases respectively, with 7 bases between them. The CDR3 protein is CASSLAPNYEQYF. The CDR3 DNA follows: TGCGCCAGCAGCTTGGCCCCTAACTACGAGCAGTACTTC.

The rearrangement joins TRBV3-1 to TRBJ1-6; D might be TRBD1 (5 bases). The CDR3 is made up of 14 amino acids. CDR1 and CDR2 from the germline V gene are LGHDT and YNNKEL (reference sequence). V lost 0 bases, J lost 10 bases, and 10 bases lay in between. The CDR3 sequence: CASSQDRGYSPLHF. The CDR3 DNA is TGTGCCAGCAGCCAAGATAGGGGATACTCACCCCTCCACTTT. The full variable domain, its missing parts supplied by reference TRBV3-1 and TRBJ1-6, is DTAVSQTPKYLVTQMGNDKSIKCEQNLGHDTMYWYKQDSKKFLKIMFSYNNKELIINETVPNRFSPKSPDKAHLNLHINSLELGDSAVYFCASSQDRGYSPLHFGNGTRLTVT.

The sample holds a few counts of this clonotype. The V and J genes are TRBV9 and TRBJ2-1; 8 bases are shared with TRBD2. The V gene's germline CDR1 is SGDLS and CDR2 YYNGEE. After removal of 7 bases from V and 7 bases from J, the junction contained 13 bases not matched to a gene. CDR3 length: 15 residues. The CDR3 bases are TGTGCCAGCCCCCCGGGGGGGGGAGTTATAAATGAGCAGTTCTTC. Protein sequence: CASPPGGGVINEQFF.

J is TRBJ1-5 and V is TRBV20-1; TRBD1 matches at 7 bases. After removal of 4 bases from V and 6 bases from J, the junction contained 6 bases not matched to a gene. The CDR3 length is 13 residues. Germline lookup yields CDR1 DFQATT and CDR2 SNEGSKA (reference sequence). The DNA for the CDR3 is TGCAGTGCTAACAGGGGAGGCGGTCAGCCCCAGCATTTT. Protein: CSANRGGGQPQHF.

This clonotype was seen many times. The rearrangement uses TRBV27 and TRBJ2-2; D might be TRBD2 (6 bases). The CDR3 spans 17 residues. Trimming removed 0 bases at V and 7 bases at J, with 18 bases between. Germline CDR1 MNHEY, CDR2 SMNVEV (reference sequence). DNA for the CDR3: TGTGCCAGCAGTTTATCGGCGGGACGCTCACGAGGCGGGGAGCTGTTTTTT. It translates to CASSLSAGRSRGGELFF.

This clonotype was picked up many times. The chain joins TRBV10-2 to TRBJ2-1; TRBD1 matches at 8 bases. Germline trimming cut 0 bases from V and 7 bases from J; bases unmatched to any gene: 2. Germline V gene data show CDR1 as WSHSY and CDR2 as SAAADI. The CDR3 consists of 14 residues. CDR3 nucleotide sequence: TGCGCCAGCAGTGAGTCGAGGACAGGGAATGAGCAGTTCTTC. This encodes CASSESRTGNEQFF.

This clonotype was recorded once. The CDR3: CSVSEGGSYGYTF. CDR3 sequence (DNA): TGCAGCGTTTCCGAAGGCGGCAGCTATGGCTACACCTTC. The chain combines TRBV29-1 with TRBJ1-2; D uncertain. The CDR3 spans 13 residues. Trimming left V 5 bases short and J 4 bases short, with 14 bases between. The germline CDR1 and CDR2 sequences are SQVTM and ANQGSEA. Variable domain in full (rest from reference TRBV29-1 and TRBJ1-2): SAVISQKPSRDICQRGTSLTIQCQVDSQVTMMFWYRQQPGQSLTLIATANQGSEATYESGFVIDKFPISRPNLTFSTLTVSNMSPEDSSIYLCSVSEGGSYGYTFGSGTRLTVV.

CDR3 nucleotides: TGCGCCAGCAGCCAAGATGCAGGGGGCCTCCTTCCAGCTTTCTTT. It yields the protein CASSQDAGGLLPAFF. The chain joins TRBV4-3 to TRBJ1-1, with TRBD1 matching over 8 bases. The CDR3 contains 15 residues. Germline V gene lookup returns CDR1 LGHNA and CDR2 YSLEER. V was clipped by 0 bases and J by 10 bases; unmatched bases: 10.

The sample holds a few counts of this clonotype. V usage is TRBV20-1 and J usage is TRBJ2-1; tentatively, D is TRBD2 (5 bases). This CDR3 spans 14 amino acids. V dropped 6 bases and J dropped 6 bases, with 18 bases sitting between them. Germline V gene sequence: CDR1 DFQATT, CDR2 SNEGSKA (reference sequence). The chain's CDR3 is CSADRSASGNEQFF. Written as DNA, the CDR3 is TGCAGTGCGGATCGTAGCGCCTCGGGCAATGAGCAGTTCTTC.

As DNA, the CDR3 is TGCGCCAGCAGCCGGGACAAACTATCCTACGAGCAGTACTTC. Its translation is CASSRDKLSYEQYF. The chain combines TRBV4-1 with TRBJ2-7; D may be TRBD1 (6 bases). This CDR3 is 14 amino acids long. Germline V gene sequence: CDR1 MGHRA, CDR2 YSYEKL. The germline V and J ends were trimmed by 4 bases and 1 base, with 11 bases remaining between them.